These 21 T cell receptor beta chains share one sample of origin, sequenced in a study of graft-versus-host responses after intestinal transplantation (TCRdb year 2021). Library generation was performed with the immunoSEQ multiplex PCR assay. The table comes from immuneACCESS by way of TCRdb, which keeps in-frame sequences with V and J called. Part of the clones is missing from these tables; in studies checked, under half for an unresolved V gene and the rest for unknown reasons. The sample table holds some 79,000 clones, of which 85% to 90% were seen once. The biggest ten clones account for roughly 0.32% of the sample. This specimen's time point label, per the study, means: cells obtained before transplantation from donor or recipient. The antigens for these receptors are not known. Sample: unstimulated CD4+ T cells sorted from spleen or lymph node cells, taken before intestinal transplant. The receptors originated from a human donor who received an intestinal transplant.

As DNA, the CDR3 is TGTGCCAGCAGTGAACGACTAGCGGCGAGCTCCTACAATGAGCAGTTCTTC. Its protein is CASSERLAASSYNEQFF. This sequence joins TRBV6-1 and TRBJ2-1, with 9 bases matching TRBD2. The V and J ends lost 2 bases and 0 bases, in that order; junction bases with no gene match: 5. In germline, CDR1 is MNHNS, CDR2 SASEGT. The CDR3 length is 17 residues.

The V call is TRBV5-1, the J call TRBJ2-2, with D perhaps matching TRBD2 (7 bases). This CDR3 is 13 amino acids long. V shed 4 bases and J shed 6 bases, with 10 bases lying between them. CDR1 is SGHRS and CDR2 is YFSETQ in the germline V gene. CDR3 amino acids: CASSQGRAGELFF. The DNA for the CDR3 is TGCGCCAGCAGCCAGGGGAGGGCCGGGGAGCTGTTTTTT.

This sequence joins TRBV28 and TRBJ1-5, with 7 bases lining up with TRBD1. The length of the CDR3 is 19 residues. CDR1 is MDHEN, CDR2 SYDVKM, per germline. Unmatched junction bases numbered 18, after V lost 3 bases and J lost 4 bases. CDR3 loop: CASSLGRLPGGSKNQPQHF. The CDR3 DNA follows: TGTGCCAGCAGTTTGGGCCGTCTACCAGGGGGTAGTAAGAATCAGCCCCAGCATTTT. Supplemented by reference TRBV28 and TRBJ1-5, the full variable domain reads DVKVTQSSRYLVKRTGEKVFLECVQDMDHENMFWYRQDPGLGLRLIYFSYDVKMKEKGDIPEGYSVSREKKERFSLILESASTNQTSMYLCASSLGRLPGGSKNQPQHFGDGTRLSIL.

This chain uses TRBV25-1 with TRBJ2-3, with unresolved D. Between the trimmed V and J ends, which lost 5 bases and 6 bases, there was a span of 6 bases. The CDR3 extends over 11 amino acids. Germline lookup yields CDR1 MGHDK and CDR2 SYGVNS. CDR3 bases: TGTGCCAGCAGTCACGGGGATACGCAGTATTTT. It specifies CASSHGDTQYF.

The gene calls are TRBV23-1 and TRBJ2-7, with 9 positions matching TRBD1. TRBV23-1 is given ORF status, its function remaining uncertain. The CDR3 covers 15 residues. The V and J ends lost 0 bases and 2 bases, in that order; junction bases with no gene match: 2. CDR3 loop: CASSQSRDRAYEQYF. The CDR3 DNA reads TGCGCCAGCAGTCAATCGCGGGACAGGGCCTACGAGCAGTACTTC.

V and J are TRBV27 and TRBJ2-7; 7 bases match TRBD1. Trimming took 5 bases from V and 1 from J; bases not matched to a gene: 11. The CDR3 loop spans 16 amino acids. From germline, CDR1 is MNHEY and CDR2 SMNVEV (reference sequence). Here the CDR3 reads CASSLDRQGWSYEQYF. In DNA, the CDR3 is TGTGCCAGCAGTCTGGACCGACAGGGTTGGTCCTACGAGCAGTACTTC.

The chain uses TRBV27 and TRBJ1-1, with D maybe TRBD1 (6 bases). Germline lookup yields CDR1 MNHEY and CDR2 SMNVEV (reference sequence). This CDR3 comprises 15 residues. Trimming took 5 bases from V and 1 from J, leaving 14 bases between them. The CDR3 here is CASSPNRVENTEAFF. CDR3 DNA: TGTGCCAGCAGTCCGAACAGGGTGGAGAACACTGAAGCTTTCTTT.

The chain joins TRBV7-9 to TRBJ1-1, with D uncertain. With 3 bases removed from V and 1 base from J, the gap between germline ends came to 6 bases. This CDR3 comprises 13 residues. Germline CDR1 and CDR2: SEHNR and FQNEAQ (reference sequence). CDR3 nucleotides: TGTGCCAGCAGCTTCCAACAGAACACTGAAGCTTTCTTT. This codes for CASSFQQNTEAFF.

V gene TRBV5-6 combines with J gene TRBJ1-1; 7 nucleotides match TRBD1. The junction had 5 bases not matched to a gene; V was cut back by 2 bases and J by 1 base. Germline V gene sequence: CDR1 SGHDT, CDR2 YYEEEE. This CDR3 has 15 residues. This CDR3 reads CASSFRTGGNTEAFF. As DNA, the CDR3 is TGTGCCAGCAGCTTCCGGACAGGCGGGAACACTGAAGCTTTCTTT. Full variable domain (missing parts from reference TRBV5-6 and TRBJ1-1): DAGVTQSPTHLIKTRGQQVTLRCSPKSGHDTVSWYQQALGQGPQFIFQYYEEEERQRGNFPDRFSGHQFPNYSSELNVNALLLGDSALYLCASSFRTGGNTEAFFGQGTRLTVV.

The chain combines TRBV30 with TRBJ2-5; D remains ambiguous. This CDR3 contains 11 residues. V lost 4 bases and J lost 5, with 8 bases in between. Per germline, CDR1 GTSNPN and CDR2 SVGIG (reference sequence). This chain's CDR3 is CAWTQAETQYF. The DNA for the CDR3 is TGTGCCTGGACCCAAGCGGAGACCCAGTACTTC.

This chain uses TRBV30 with TRBJ2-7; TRBD2 aligns across 8 bases. V trimming: 4 bases; J trimming: 7 bases; junction bases outside the gene matches: 6. CDR1 is GTSNPN, CDR2 SVGIG, per germline (reference sequence). The CDR3 has 12 amino acids. The CDR3 DNA follows: TGTGCCTGGAACGGGGGGGCAGGGGAGCAGTACTTC. This sequence encodes CAWNGGAGEQYF.

The rearrangement joins TRBV9 to TRBJ2-5, with 9 bases that match TRBD1. CDR1 is SGDLS, CDR2 YYNGEE, per germline. The CDR3 totals 16 residues. The trim removed 2 bases at V and 5 bases at J, leaving 10 bases unmatched. This chain's CDR3 is CASSVTGTGMGETQYF. In DNA, the CDR3 is TGTGCCAGCAGCGTGACCGGGACAGGGATGGGGGAGACCCAGTACTTC.

The rearrangement joins TRBV19 to TRBJ2-7; 10 nucleotides align to TRBD2. The CDR3 spans 15 residues. Trimming removed 3 bases from V and 3 bases from J; junction bases left unmatched: 5. Germline V gene lookup returns CDR1 LNHDA and CDR2 SQIVND (reference sequence). CDR3 coding DNA: TGTGCCAGTAGTATTCACCAGCGGGAGGGCTACGAGCAGTACTTC. The encoded protein is CASSIHQREGYEQYF.

The V gene is TRBV18, the J gene TRBJ2-7, with D possibly matching TRBD1 (6 bases). V shed 2 bases and J shed 1 base, with 12 bases lying between them. This CDR3 has 15 amino acids. CDR1 KGHSH and CDR2 LQKENI come from the germline V gene. The CDR3: CASSPVQGGSYEQYF. CDR3 DNA sequence: TGTGCCAGCTCACCAGTACAGGGCGGGTCCTACGAGCAGTACTTC.

CDR3 sequence: CATLDSNSYNEQFF. For the CDR3, the DNA is TGCGCCACTTTAGACAGTAACTCCTACAATGAGCAGTTCTTC. The gene calls are TRBV10-2 and TRBJ2-1, with D possibly being TRBD1 (5 bases). The CDR3 has 14 amino acids. The germline V gene has CDR1 WSHSY and CDR2 SAAADI. Trimming took off 10 bases at V and 0 bases at J, with 13 bases between the two ends.

The chain is built from TRBV28 and TRBJ2-7, with 10 positions matching TRBD1. Trimming removed 3 bases from V and 2 bases from J; junction bases left unmatched: 4. Germline CDR1 MDHEN, CDR2 SYDVKM. This CDR3 region has 15 residues. In nucleotides, the CDR3 is TGTGCCAGCAGTTTCCCCGGGACAGGGGCCTACGAGCAGTACTTC. It encodes CASSFPGTGAYEQYF.

V usage is TRBV6-1 and J usage is TRBJ1-3, with 10 nucleotides matching TRBD1. V lost 8 bases to trimming and J lost 7 bases; unmatched junction nucleotides: 8. Germline-derived CDR1 and CDR2 are MNHNS and SASEGT. The CDR3 has 14 residues. Here the CDR3 reads CASLEDRGLNTIYF. The CDR3 DNA reads TGTGCCAGCCTAGAAGACAGGGGGCTTAACACCATATATTTT.

The chain links TRBV15 to TRBJ2-1, with 10 bases that match TRBD2. With V trimmed by 2 bases and J by 0 bases, 16 bases remained unmatched. The CDR3 is 21 amino acids. Germline V gene sequence: CDR1 LNHNV, CDR2 YYDKDF (reference sequence). CDR3 sequence (DNA): TGTGCCACCAGCAGAACACTAGCGGGACGGCTCGGCGAGGGCTCCTACAATGAGCAGTTCTTC. Protein sequence: CATSRTLAGRLGEGSYNEQFF.

The chain employs TRBV9 and TRBJ2-7; no firm D call. Trimming took off 0 bases at V and 1 base at J, with 8 bases between the two ends. This CDR3 has 14 residues. The V gene's germline CDR1 is SGDLS and CDR2 YYNGEE. In nucleotides, the CDR3 is TGTGCCAGCAGCGTAGCTAGTTCTTCCTACGAGCAGTACTTC. Translating gives CASSVASSSYEQYF.

V usage is TRBV15 and J usage is TRBJ2-7; 9 bases are shared with TRBD1. The CDR3 is made up of 18 amino acids. Germline CDR1 LNHNV, CDR2 YYDKDF (reference sequence). J gave up 1 base and V 1 base, and 11 bases lay outside the gene matches. The CDR3 loop is CATSRGRAGTGNSYEQYF. The CDR3 region has the DNA TGTGCCACCAGCAGAGGTAGGGCCGGGACAGGGAATTCCTACGAGCAGTACTTC.

The genes are TRBV28 and TRBJ2-1; D perhaps matches TRBD1 (6 bases). This CDR3 is 18 amino acids long. Germline values: CDR1 MDHEN, CDR2 SYDVKM. Deletions cut 3 bases from V and 0 bases from J, with 18 bases between. Here the CDR3 reads CASSFVSTGPSSYNEQFF. The CDR3, as DNA: TGTGCCAGCAGTTTTGTTTCAACAGGGCCGAGCTCCTACAATGAGCAGTTCTTC.